The rows below give T cell receptor beta chains drawn from one sample of a study of blood T cell repertoires in COVID-19. Data came from immunoSEQ multiplex PCR; TCRdb stores just in-frame clones and leaves some out. The sample records hundreds of thousands of clones, roughly 88% being singletons. Sequencing used peripheral blood. The receptors stem from a human donor in a cohort sampled during active COVID-19. The CDR3 runs from the conserved cysteine through the conserved F or W. The D gene is left open where the match is weak. Clone size is given for some rows only: seen once, a few or many times, or a class if the clone is expanded.

CDR3nt	CDR3aa	j_gene	abundance	v_gene	d_gene
TGTGCCTGCTCGGACGGGGAAAGGAGTCACGAGCAGTACTTC	CACSDGERSHEQYF	TRBJ2-7	NA	TRBV30	NA
TGTGCCAGCAGCGCTAGCGGGAGCTACAATGAGCAGTTCTTC	CASSASGSYNEQFF	TRBJ2-1	NA	TRBV9	TRBD2
TGTGCCAGCAGCATGGACAGGGTACTTGGCTACACCTTC	CASSMDRVLGYTF	TRBJ1-2	NA	TRBV3-1/TRBV3-2	TRBD1
TGTGCCAGTAGTATAGATGCCTTCGGGGTATCTAATTCACCCCTCCACTTT	CASSIDAFGVSNSPLHF	TRBJ1-6	NA	TRBV19	NA
TGTGCCAGCAGCTACGGGGTTGAAGCTTTCTTT	CASSYGVEAFF	TRBJ1-1	once	TRBV3-1/TRBV3-2	NA
TGTGCCTGGAGTCCCGGGACTACAACCTACGAGCAGTACTTC	CAWSPGTTTYEQYF	TRBJ2-7	NA	TRBV30	TRBD2
TGCAGTGCTAGAAGAACAGCCTTCTACACCTTC	CSARRTAFYTF	TRBJ1-2	NA	TRBV20-1	NA
TGTGCCAGCAGCCCATGGACAGGGGGGGTCGAGCAGTACTTC	CASSPWTGGVEQYF	TRBJ2-7	NA	TRBV5-6	TRBD1
TGTGCCAGCAGTGCCGGGACAGGGGGGTATGAGCAGTACTTC	CASSAGTGGYEQYF	TRBJ2-7	NA	TRBV28	TRBD1
TGTGCCACCAGTGATCAGCGGGAGGCCCGCGAGCAGTACTTC	CATSDQREAREQYF	TRBJ2-7	NA	TRBV24-1	TRBD2
TGTGCCAGCTGGGACAGCGGCGACCGTGAAGCTTTCTTT	CASWDSGDREAFF	TRBJ1-1	NA	TRBV7-8	TRBD1
TGTGCCAGCTCACCAGGGACAGAGAACACCATATATTTT	CASSPGTENTIYF	TRBJ1-3	NA	TRBV18	TRBD1
TGTGCCAGCAGTGTAGAGTCTTACGAGCAGTACTTC	CASSVESYEQYF	TRBJ2-7	NA	TRBV2	NA
TGTGCCAGCAGGAGACTAGCGGGAGTTTACAATGAGCAGTTCTTC	CASRRLAGVYNEQFF	TRBJ2-1	once	TRBV6-5	TRBD2
TGCGCCAGCAGGCTACAGGGGCTTCAGATCGCCGGGGAGCTGTTTTTT	CASRLQGLQIAGELFF	TRBJ2-2	NA	TRBV5-1	TRBD1
TGTGCCAGCAGCCAGGGACTAGCGGGACTCCCCGGCCCCTACGAGCAGTACTTC	CASSQGLAGLPGPYEQYF	TRBJ2-7	NA	TRBV13	TRBD2
TGTGCCAGCAGTGAACAGGGAGGGAACACTGAAGCTTTCTTT	CASSEQGGNTEAFF	TRBJ1-1	once	TRBV2	NA
TGTGCAACGGGAGGACCTGCCTACGAGCAGTACTTC	CATGGPAYEQYF	TRBJ2-7	NA	TRBV19	TRBD2
TGTGCCAGCGGAGACTTAAGAGGGAACACTGAAGCTTTCTTT	CASGDLRGNTEAFF	TRBJ1-1	NA	TRBV5-6	NA
TGTGCCAGCAGCTTAACAGGGGCGCGCACTGAAGCTTTCTTT	CASSLTGARTEAFF	TRBJ1-1	once	TRBV7-3	NA
TGTGCCAGTAAAAGGACAGCGAACACTGAAGCTTTCTTT	CASKRTANTEAFF	TRBJ1-1	NA	TRBV19	NA
TGTGCCAGCAGTACTTCTGCCGTCGGGTCAGAGACCCAGTACTTC	CASSTSAVGSETQYF	TRBJ2-5	NA	TRBV6-5	NA
TGTGCCAGCAGCAACCGGACAGGGCTTTACGAGCAGTACTTC	CASSNRTGLYEQYF	TRBJ2-7	NA	TRBV21-1	NA
TGTGCCAGCAGCTTAGACGGTTGGGAGGGAGTCTCTGGAAACACCATATATTTT	CASSLDGWEGVSGNTIYF	TRBJ1-3	NA	TRBV11-2	NA
TGTGCCAGCAGTTACTCGGGGGGTGGAGGCTACACCTTC	CASSYSGGGGYTF	TRBJ1-2	once	TRBV6-6	NA
TGTGCCAGCAGTCTCGACAGCTATAATTCACCCCTCCACTTT	CASSLDSYNSPLHF	TRBJ1-6	NA	TRBV6-5	NA
TGTGCCTGGAGTCAGGGCTCTGGAAACACCATATATTTT	CAWSQGSGNTIYF	TRBJ1-3	NA	TRBV30	NA
TGCGCCAGCAGCTCGGGGGACCCCAATGAGCAGTTCTTC	CASSSGDPNEQFF	TRBJ2-1	NA	TRBV5-1	NA
TGCGCCAGCAGCCCCTCTAGCGGCAGTGAGCAGTTCTTC	CASSPSSGSEQFF	TRBJ2-1	NA	TRBV5-1	TRBD2
TGTGCCATCAGTGGGACTAGCGGGGGCTCCTACAATGAGCAGTTCTTC	CAISGTSGGSYNEQFF	TRBJ2-1	few	TRBV10-3	TRBD2
TGCGCCAGTACTGGCCCAGGGACAGGCGGCGTAGCTTTCTTT	CASTGPGTGGVAFF	TRBJ1-1	NA	TRBV5-1	TRBD1
TGTGCCAGCCATTGGGGGGGGACTAATGAAAAACTGTTTTTT	CASHWGGTNEKLFF	TRBJ1-4	NA	TRBV6-6	NA
TGTGCCAGCAGCGTTCAGGGGCCTAATGAAAAACTGTTTTTT	CASSVQGPNEKLFF	TRBJ1-4	NA	TRBV7-8	NA
TGTGCCAGCAGCTTAGGACTAGCGGGAGGGGAGCAGTTCTTC	CASSLGLAGGEQFF	TRBJ2-1	NA	TRBV7-2	TRBD2
TGCAGCGTTTTCGTGGGGGGGTCCGTGAACACTGAAGCTTTCTTT	CSVFVGGSVNTEAFF	TRBJ1-1	NA	TRBV29-1	NA
TGTGAAACGGTAAACAGGGGGATCTACGAGCAGTACTTC	CETVNRGIYEQYF	TRBJ2-7	few	TRBV2	TRBD1
TGTGCCAGTAGTAGACAGGCCTTAGGCAATCAGCCCCAGCATTTT	CASSRQALGNQPQHF	TRBJ1-5	NA	TRBV19	NA